Sequencing of this T cell receptor (beta chain) was carried out in a study of T cell repertoires in cytomegalovirus infection. Whole-study context: Public TCR beta signatures were indicative of both CMV infection and a matching HLA type.

The study, taken as a whole, reports: Within the response measured ex vivo, HLA-C-restricted CMV-specific TCR beta clonotypes were dominant. Cumulative frequency (of public TCR beta family members) identified carriers of CMV plus the relevant HLA.

TCRdb re-derived calls from the reads in MiXCR, one entry per CDR3 protein. Here the sample spans a few hundred thousand distinct CDR3 sequences, 15% to 20% being singletons. Regarding this clonotype: Antigen specificity is unknown.

Trimming pared 3 bases from V and 0 bases from J, leaving 18 bases between. Germline V gives CDR1 MDHEN, CDR2 SYDVKM. The CDR3 sequence is 17 residues long. V is TRBV28 and J is TRBJ2-7; tentatively, D is TRBD2 (7 bases). Source material: PBMCs. The receptor was derived from a human donor in good health (CMV status not recorded). Some clones in this sample may be carry-over from other donors' samples. In nucleotides, the CDR3 is TGTGCCAGCAGTTTTCTCTCGCGGGGGCCACCCTCCTACGAGCAGTACTTC. Protein product: CASSFLSRGPPSYEQYF.